The 21 T cell receptor beta chains below come from one sample, sequenced in a study of T cells in Graves' hyperthyroidism and ophthalmopathy. Amplification yielded TCR beta CDR3 regions, with RNA transcripts as the source. The HTBI primer set served for first-round RT-PCR of the TCR CDR3. TCRdb re-derived calls from the multiplex PCR reads in MiXCR, one entry per CDR3 protein. The table shows about 420,000 distinct CDR3 sequences, with approximately 15% occurring only once. The material sequenced was blood. The receptor source for this set is a woman aged 18-29 years with Graves' hyperthyroidism.

This clonotype showed up many times. The chain recombines TRBV7-8 with TRBJ2-1, with 7 nucleotides matching TRBD1. Germline loops: CDR1 SGHVS, CDR2 FQNEAQ. This CDR3 is 19 amino acids long. V dropped 5 bases and J dropped 0; count of bases not matched to a gene: 16. In DNA form, the CDR3 reads TGTGCCAGCAGCCCCCGGACAGGTCGCCTTGAGGGCTCCTACAATGAGCAGTTCTTC. Residues: CASSPRTGRLEGSYNEQFF.

This clonotype appeared many times. The chain couples TRBV20-1 to TRBJ2-7; D possibly matches TRBD1 or TRBD2 (7 bases each). Germline V gene data show CDR1 as DFQATT and CDR2 as SNEGSKA (reference sequence). This CDR3 is built from 12 residues. V was cut by 3 bases and J by 5 bases, with 11 bases left in between. The CDR3 is CSARTGRDEQYF. The CDR3 DNA reads as TGCAGTGCTAGGACAGGGAGGGACGAGCAGTACTTC.

This clonotype was observed many times. The chain is built from TRBV7-8 and TRBJ2-1, with a weak D call TRBD2 (5 bases). The CDR3 is 18 amino acids. Trimming cost V 0 bases and J 0 bases, with 15 bases left between them. The germline CDR1 and CDR2 sequences are SGHVS and FQNEAQ. The CDR3 DNA follows: TGTGCCAGCAGCTTAGCGTACCGGGGAAGGAGCTCCTACAATGAGCAGTTCTTC. Translated, it gives CASSLAYRGRSSYNEQFF.

The V gene is TRBV14, the J gene TRBJ1-4; 7 bases are a match to TRBD1. The trim removed 3 bases at V and 7 bases at J, leaving 14 bases unmatched. The germline gives CDR1 SGHDN, CDR2 FVKESK. This CDR3 has 17 amino acids. CDR3 sequence (DNA): TGTGCCAGCAGCCAGGCGACAGGGATGAGGATTAGTGAAAAACTGTTTTTT. This gives the protein CASSQATGMRISEKLFF.

This clonotype has more than one count but fewer than ten. The V and J genes are TRBV12-3 or TRBV12-4 and TRBJ1-3; maybe TRBD1 (6 bases). The V and J ends lost 8 bases and 4 bases respectively, with 15 bases between them. The CDR3 extends over 14 amino acids. The CDR3 coding sequence is TGTGCCAGCCGGGAGGCGGGGGCAGGAAACACCATATATTTT. Amino acid sequence: CASREAGAGNTIYF.

The gene calls are TRBV5-1 and TRBJ1-4, with a possible D match to TRBD1 (6 bases). Germline CDR1 reads SGHRS; CDR2 reads YFSETQ. The V end lost 4 bases, the J end lost 8 bases, and 18 bases lay between the germline ends. This CDR3 spans 15 amino acids. CDR3 residues: CASSPGHGGEEKLFF. DNA for the CDR3: TGCGCCAGCAGCCCGGGACATGGAGGAGAGGAAAAACTGTTTTTT.

This clonotype appeared a few times. The chain joins TRBV25-1 to TRBJ2-1; possible D gene TRBD2, 6 bases. CDR1 is MGHDK, CDR2 SYGVNS, per germline. This CDR3 is 16 amino acids long. V lost 1 base, J lost 7 bases, and 17 bases lay in between. The CDR3: CASSEFGGTTRNEQFF. The CDR3, as DNA: TGTGCCAGCAGTGAATTCGGCGGGACCACCAGAAATGAGCAGTTCTTC.

This clonotype was seen many times. CDR3 region: CASSFSTGRRNTDTQYF. CDR3 DNA sequence: TGTGCCAGCAGCTTTTCGACGGGGAGGAGGAACACAGATACGCAGTATTTT. This chain links TRBV5-6 with TRBJ2-3; possible D gene TRBD2, 6 bases. Germline V gene lookup returns CDR1 SGHDT and CDR2 YYEEEE. V was cut by 2 bases and J by 2 bases, with 18 bases left in between. CDR3 length: 17 amino acids.

This clonotype has a count of ten or more. The rearrangement joins TRBV4-1 to TRBJ2-7, with D hard to call. The V end was cut by 3 bases, the J end by 5 bases, with 14 bases between. Germline loops: CDR1 MGHRA, CDR2 YSYEKL. The CDR3 covers 14 residues. Here the CDR3 reads CASSHASRANEQYF. CDR3 nucleotide sequence: TGCGCCAGCAGCCATGCATCTAGGGCCAACGAGCAGTACTTC.

There are many counts of this clonotype. This rearrangement joins TRBV29-1 to TRBJ2-1, with 10 positions matching TRBD1. V trimming: 3 bases; J trimming: 5 bases; junction bases outside the gene matches: 4. The germline CDR1 and CDR2 sequences are SQVTM and ANQGSEA. This CDR3 spans 14 amino acids. DNA for the CDR3: TGCAGCGTTGAGGGACAGGGGATAAACAATGAGCAGTTCTTC. The encoded protein is CSVEGQGINNEQFF.

This clonotype has at least ten counts. The chain has TRBV28 and TRBJ1-5, with D unresolved. The CDR3 has 15 residues. V was cut by 6 bases and J by 0 bases, with 12 bases left in between. Germline lookup yields CDR1 MDHEN and CDR2 SYDVKM. In DNA form, the CDR3 reads TGTGCCAGCAGCCGGGCAGAAAATAGCAATCAGCCCCAGCATTTT. Its protein is CASSRAENSNQPQHF.

The V and J genes are TRBV5-1 and TRBJ2-1; D may correspond to TRBD1 or TRBD2 (5 bases each). The CDR3 runs to 15 residues. Trimming left V 0 bases short and J 4 bases short, with 11 bases between. In germline, CDR1 is SGHRS, CDR2 YFSETQ. The CDR3 sequence: CASSLEGTVYNEQFF. DNA of the CDR3: TGCGCCAGCAGCTTGGAGGGGACGGTGTACAATGAGCAGTTCTTC.

The chain combines TRBV6-2 or TRBV6-3 with TRBJ1-4; a weak D match, TRBD1 (6 bases). Trimming took 7 bases from V and 4 from J, leaving 10 bases between them. Per germline, CDR1 MNHEY and CDR2 SVGEGT. This CDR3 comprises 13 residues. CDR3 region: CASTDSFNEKLFF. The CDR3 DNA reads as TGTGCCAGCACGGACAGCTTTAATGAAAAACTGTTTTTT.

This clonotype was seen ten or more times. The V gene is TRBV2, the J gene TRBJ2-7; D tentatively reads TRBD1 or TRBD2 (6 bases each). V was shortened by 8 bases and J by 3 bases, with 14 bases between the two germline ends. Per the germline V gene, CDR1 is SNHLY and CDR2 is FYNNEI. The CDR3 runs 13 residues. The CDR3 here is CASRGPMNYEQYF. CDR3 sequence (DNA): TGTGCCAGCCGGGGGCCAATGAACTACGAGCAGTACTTC.

This clonotype was counted at least ten times. V usage is TRBV5-1 and J usage is TRBJ2-3, with 7 bases lining up with TRBD2. J gave up 0 bases and V 4 bases, and 5 bases lay outside the gene matches. This CDR3 is 15 amino acids long. CDR1 is SGHRS, CDR2 YFSETQ, per germline. The chain's CDR3 is CASSLTSSSTDTQYF. Written as DNA, the CDR3 is TGCGCCAGCAGCCTGACTAGCAGCAGCACAGATACGCAGTATTTT.

The sample holds many counts of this clonotype. The CDR3 bases are TGTGCCAGCAGTCTCGACGGGAATGAGCAGTTCTTC. Its protein is CASSLDGNEQFF. This chain uses TRBV6-2 or TRBV6-3 with TRBJ2-1, with D unclear. The CDR3 spans 12 residues. Germline V gene sequence: CDR1 MNHEY, CDR2 SVGEGT. The ends were cut back, 5 bases at V and 7 bases at J, with 9 bases in the middle.

In its sample, this clonotype was seen many times. An end of the junction does not agree with germline; a read error may underlie this. The chain has TRBV7-2 and TRBJ2-1; D uncertain. CDR3 size: 13 residues. The germline V gene has CDR1 SGHTA and CDR2 FQGNSA. The CDR3, as DNA: TGTGCCAGCAGCTTAAACTCCAACAATGAGCAGTTCTTC. The encoded protein is CASSLNSNNEQFF.

The chain carries TRBV24-1 and TRBJ2-3, with TRBD1 matching 8 bases. V shed 4 bases, J shed 12 bases, and the junction held 17 bases outside the gene matches. The germline CDR1 and CDR2 sequences are KGHDR and SFDVKD. The CDR3 length is 16 residues. The CDR3 nucleotides are TGTGCCACCAGTGACCTCGGCAGTCGTCGGGGGACAGGACAGTATTTT. Translating gives CATSDLGSRRGTGQYF.

This clonotype has ten or more counts. The chain recombines TRBV2 with TRBJ1-2, with 8 bases matching TRBD1. The V segment lost 6 bases and the J segment 2 bases; nucleotides outside the gene matches: 11. The germline V gene encodes CDR1 SNHLY and CDR2 FYNNEI. The CDR3 loop spans 16 amino acids. The CDR3 DNA reads as TGTGCCAGCAGCACAGCCGCAGGGGGCGCAAACTATGGCTACACCTTC. Translation gives CASSTAAGGANYGYTF.

This clonotype occurred many times. The chain uses TRBV6-4 and TRBJ2-3; 10 nucleotides line up with TRBD2. CDR1 and CDR2 from the germline V gene are MRHNA and SNTAGT. The trim removed 0 bases at V and 4 bases at J, leaving 1 base unmatched. CDR3 size: 15 residues. As DNA, the CDR3 is TGTGCCAGCAGTGACTCAGCGGGGGGGCCAGATACGCAGTATTTT. This codes for CASSDSAGGPDTQYF.

The table lists this clonotype with many counts. The CDR3 region has the DNA TGCAGCTTCCTTGGCTCCTACGAGCAGTACTTC. Protein sequence: CSFLGSYEQYF. This chain links TRBV29-1 with TRBJ2-7; D not resolved. CDR3 length equals 11 residues. V dropped 8 bases and J dropped 0 bases, with 8 bases sitting between them. The germline V gene has CDR1 SQVTM and CDR2 ANQGSEA.